This T cell receptor beta chain comes out of a study of cytomegalovirus exposure and HLA in healthy donors. Germline values: CDR1 KGHSH, CDR2 LQKENI. The CDR3 is 18 residues long. The trim removed 1 base at V and 0 bases at J, leaving 11 bases unmatched. 13 Jbeta primers and 60 Vbeta primers were used for the PCR. Data came from immunoSEQ multiplex PCR; TCRdb stores just in-frame clones and leaves some out. Listed are some 70,000 clones; 4.5% to 5% falls within the top ten. Material: PBMCs. The genes are TRBV18 and TRBJ1-1, with 7 nucleotides matching TRBD1. This receptor was taken from a middle-aged man in good health and CMV-seronegative. CDR3 coding DNA: TGTGCCAGCTCACCACAGGGGGCAAGTTATATCATGAACACTGAAGCTTTCTTT. Translated, it gives CASSPQGASYIMNTEAFF.